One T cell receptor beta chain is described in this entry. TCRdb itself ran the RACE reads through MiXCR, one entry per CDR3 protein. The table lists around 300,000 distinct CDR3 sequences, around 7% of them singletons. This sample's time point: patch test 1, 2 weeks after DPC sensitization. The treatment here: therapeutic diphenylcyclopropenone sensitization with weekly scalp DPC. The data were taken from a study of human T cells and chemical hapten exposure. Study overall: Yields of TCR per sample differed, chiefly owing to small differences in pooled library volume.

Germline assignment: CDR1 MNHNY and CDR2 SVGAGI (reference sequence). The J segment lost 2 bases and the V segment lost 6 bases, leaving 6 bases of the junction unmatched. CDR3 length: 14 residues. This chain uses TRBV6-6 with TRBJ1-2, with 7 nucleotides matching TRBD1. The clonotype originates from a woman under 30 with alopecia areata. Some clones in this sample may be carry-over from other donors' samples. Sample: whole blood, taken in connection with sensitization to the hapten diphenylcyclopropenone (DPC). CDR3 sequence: CASSRDSQNYGYTF. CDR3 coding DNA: TGTGCCAGCAGCCGGGACAGCCAGAACTATGGCTACACCTTC.